Listed here are 22 T cell receptor beta chains from one sample, sequenced in a study of response to subunit inactivated influenza vaccine. TCRdb ran MiXCR on the RT-PCR reads and lists one entry per CDR3 protein. The sample records hundreds of thousands of distinct CDR3 sequences, roughly 10% being singletons. This sample also appeared in a second study, on T cells expressing NK-cell markers. According to that study: Researchers built TCR beta cDNA using 5'RACE template switching with UMIs.

Sequences were derived from PBMCs from blood, sampled on the day of vaccination. The source is a man aged 45-65 years who received an inactivated influenza vaccine.

The chain joins TRBV4-2 to TRBJ2-3; D gene uncertain. Germline V CDR1 and CDR2: LGHNA, YNFKEQ. The CDR3 has 15 residues. V shed 0 bases and J shed 0 bases, with 7 bases lying between them. The CDR3 region is CASSQDSLSTDTQYF. The DNA of the CDR3 is TGTGCCAGCAGCCAAGATTCACTTAGCACAGATACGCAGTATTTT.

This clonotype appeared a few times. V and J are TRBV6-1 and TRBJ1-5; D ambiguous. Between the trimmed V and J ends, which lost 8 bases and 0 bases, there was a span of 8 bases. CDR1 and CDR2 (germline): MNHNS, SASEGT. The CDR3 runs 13 residues. The CDR3 spells CASAKTSNQPQHF. CDR3 in DNA: TGTGCCAGCGCGAAGACTAGCAATCAGCCCCAGCATTTT.

The chain recombines TRBV12-3 or TRBV12-4 with TRBJ2-1; 12 positions agree with TRBD2. This CDR3 has 15 amino acids. J was trimmed by 10 bases and V by 4 bases; bases with no gene match: 8. The CDR3 nucleotides are TGTGCCAGCAGTTGGGCTAGCGGGGGGGTATGGGAGCAGTTCTTC. Protein sequence: CASSWASGGVWEQFF.

This clonotype appeared a few times. The CDR3 DNA reads TGTGCCAGCAGCTTGGGGGCCCCCACAGATACGCAGTATTTT. The encoded protein is CASSLGAPTDTQYF. This chain joins TRBV5-6 and TRBJ2-3, with no clear D. From germline, CDR1 is SGHDT and CDR2 YYEEEE. The CDR3 runs 14 residues. V was shortened by 0 bases and J by 2 bases, with 7 bases between the two germline ends.

J is TRBJ2-7 and V is TRBV18; D gene unclear. Trimming took off 5 bases at V and 6 bases at J, with 20 bases between the two ends. Per germline, CDR1 KGHSH and CDR2 LQKENI. The CDR3 is 15 amino acids. Here the CDR3 reads CASSVRGTQSAEQYF. The CDR3 DNA reads as TGTGCCAGCTCAGTCCGAGGAACTCAATCCGCCGAGCAGTACTTC.

The rearrangement uses TRBV6-1 and TRBJ2-7, with 10 bases that match TRBD2. The CDR3 covers 14 residues. J was trimmed by 3 bases and V by 5 bases; bases with no gene match: 4. Germline V CDR1 and CDR2: MNHNS, SASEGT. The CDR3 sequence is CASSPSGGLYEQYF. In DNA, the CDR3 is TGTGCCAGCAGTCCTAGCGGGGGACTCTACGAGCAGTACTTC.

V is TRBV7-8 and J is TRBJ1-1; D gene uncertain. V was trimmed by 1 base and J by 0 bases, leaving 9 bases between them. This CDR3 is built from 15 residues. Germline CDR1 and CDR2: SGHVS and FQNEAQ. CDR3: CASSLEEQMNTEAFF. CDR3 nucleotide sequence: TGTGCCAGCAGCTTAGAGGAACAGATGAACACTGAAGCTTTCTTT. The variable domain in full, completed from reference TRBV7-8 and TRBJ1-1, reads GAGVSQSPRYKVAKRGQDVALRCDPISGHVSLFWYQQALGQGPEFLTYFQNEAQLDKSGLPSDRFFAERPEGSVSTLKIQRTQQEDSAVYLCASSLEEQMNTEAFFGQGTRLTVV.

This clonotype was seen a few times. This sequence joins TRBV9 and TRBJ1-2, with D uncertain. CDR3 length: 13 amino acids. Germline V gene sequence: CDR1 SGDLS, CDR2 YYNGEE. The V and J ends lost 0 bases and 0 bases respectively, with 3 bases between them. The CDR3 loop is CASSVEPNYGYTF. In DNA form, the CDR3 reads TGTGCCAGCAGCGTAGAACCTAACTATGGCTACACCTTC.

J is TRBJ2-2 and V is TRBV19, with TRBD2 as a possible D gene (6 bases). Looked up from germline, CDR1 is LNHDA and CDR2 is SQIVND (reference sequence). Trimming removed 6 bases from V and 1 base from J, with 12 bases in between. This CDR3 is 15 amino acids long. Here the CDR3 DNA reads TGTGCCAGTAGGGTGGAGGGACGGAACACCGGGGAGCTGTTTTTT. Residues: CASRVEGRNTGELFF.

This clonotype has a handful of counts. The chain links TRBV12-3 or TRBV12-4 to TRBJ2-6, with D possibly being TRBD2 (5 bases). V dropped 6 bases and J dropped 0 bases, with 9 bases sitting between them. The CDR3 extends over 15 amino acids. CDR3 coding DNA: TGTGCCAGCAGGACTGGGAGCTCTGGGGCCAACGTCCTGACTTTC. Translating gives CASRTGSSGANVLTF.

This clonotype was detected a few times. The chain recombines TRBV6-5 with TRBJ1-4, with D possibly matching TRBD1 (5 bases). The CDR3 consists of 16 residues. Germline lookup yields CDR1 MNHEY and CDR2 SVGAGI. Trimming left V 4 bases short and J 8 bases short, with 20 bases between. CDR3 DNA: TGTGCCAGCAGTTTCGGGTTTGGGGCGTATTTGGAAAAACTGTTTTTT. Residues: CASSFGFGAYLEKLFF.

The chain is built from TRBV7-9 and TRBJ2-5; D unresolved. Germline V gives CDR1 SEHNR, CDR2 FQNEAQ (reference sequence). V was cut by 5 bases and J by 4 bases, with 11 bases left in between. This CDR3 has 13 residues. This chain's CDR3 is CASSLSWRETQYF. CDR3 in DNA: TGTGCCAGCAGCCTCTCTTGGCGAGAGACCCAGTACTTC.

This clonotype was detected a few times. CDR3 DNA: TGCGCCAGCAGCTGGTGGCGAAGCGGGGGGCTCACAGATACGCAGTATTTT. This translates into CASSWWRSGGLTDTQYF. The rearrangement joins TRBV5-1 to TRBJ2-3, with 9 positions matching TRBD2. Germline CDR1 and CDR2: SGHRS and YFSETQ. Trimming removed 3 bases from V and 2 bases from J; junction bases left unmatched: 10. The CDR3 sequence is 17 residues long.

CDR3 sequence reads: CASSLNPGANTGELFF. CDR3 bases: TGCGCCAGCAGCTTGAACCCGGGAGCGAACACCGGGGAGCTGTTTTTT. The chain joins TRBV5-1 to TRBJ2-2; TRBD2 might be the D (6 bases). With 1 base removed from V and 0 bases from J, the gap between germline ends came to 10 bases. The CDR3 extends over 16 amino acids. Germline-derived CDR1 and CDR2 are SGHRS and YFSETQ.

The chain is built from TRBV7-2 and TRBJ2-1; D is tentatively TRBD1 or TRBD2 (5 bases each). Trimming cost V 5 bases and J 10 bases, with 18 bases left between them. The V gene's germline CDR1 is SGHTA and CDR2 FQGNSA. The CDR3 is made up of 14 amino acids. CDR3 nucleotide sequence: TGTGCCAGCAGCACAATGGGGACCGCAAGGGAGCAGTTCTTC. Translation gives CASSTMGTAREQFF.

This clonotype was observed a handful of times. The chain employs TRBV2 and TRBJ2-1; unclear D gene. V was trimmed by 4 bases and J by 6 bases, leaving 16 bases between them. Germline V CDR1 and CDR2: SNHLY, FYNNEI. The CDR3 is 15 amino acids. This CDR3 is CASSVGHLGSNEQFF. CDR3 sequence (DNA): TGTGCCAGCAGTGTCGGCCATTTGGGGTCCAATGAGCAGTTCTTC.

V usage is TRBV4-1 and J usage is TRBJ1-6; D gene ambiguous. Trimming stripped 1 base from V and 1 base from J, with 5 bases between. The germline V gene has CDR1 MGHRA and CDR2 YSYEKL. The CDR3 contains 15 residues. CDR3 DNA sequence: TGCGCCAGCAGCCAAGCGGATTCCTATAATTCACCCCTCCACTTT. Protein: CASSQADSYNSPLHF.

The rearrangement joins TRBV20-1 to TRBJ1-2, with D possibly being TRBD1 (5 bases). Trimming removed 6 bases from V and 7 bases from J, with 15 bases in between. This CDR3 comprises 12 residues. Germline-derived CDR1 and CDR2 are DFQATT and SNEGSKA (reference sequence). CDR3 loop: CSAQGGISGYTF. The CDR3 coding sequence is TGCAGTGCCCAGGGTGGAATAAGTGGCTACACCTTC.

V gene TRBV7-9 combines with J gene TRBJ2-2, with TRBD1 identical over 9 bases. J lost 6 bases, V lost 5 bases, and 7 bases had no gene match. This CDR3 is 15 amino acids long. The germline V gene has CDR1 SEHNR and CDR2 FQNEAQ (reference sequence). The CDR3 sequence is CASSIQGALPGELFF. The CDR3 bases are TGTGCCAGCAGCATACAGGGGGCGCTCCCCGGGGAGCTGTTTTTT. Using reference TRBV7-9 and TRBJ2-2 for the parts outside the CDR3, the full variable domain is DTGVSQNPRHKITKRGQNVTFRCDPISEHNRLYWYRQTLGQGPEFLTYFQNEAQLEKSRLLSDRFSAERPKGSFSTLEIQRTEQGDSAMYLCASSIQGALPGELFFGEGSRLTVL.

To note about this clonotype: In this CDR3 the conserved last residue, phenylalanine or tryptophan, is missing, so a read error is likely. The V and J genes are TRBV5-5 and TRBJ1-3; D unresolved. Germline V gives CDR1 SGHKS, CDR2 YYEKEE (reference sequence). This CDR3 spans 11 amino acids. Here the CDR3 reads CASSSVNTIYL. Written as DNA, the CDR3 is TGTGCCAGCAGTTCTGTAAACACCATATATTTA.

The sample holds a few counts of this clonotype. This sequence joins TRBV6-2 or TRBV6-3 and TRBJ1-1, with D hard to call. Trimming left V 1 base short and J 1 base short, with 1 base between. Germline CDR1 is MNHEY and CDR2 is SVGEGT. The CDR3 loop spans 12 amino acids. CDR3 nucleotides: TGTGCCAGCAGTTACTGGAACACTGAAGCTTTCTTT. This translates into CASSYWNTEAFF.

The CDR3 reads CASSLVSHYEQYF. CDR3 in DNA: TGTGCCAGCAGCTTAGTATCCCACTACGAGCAGTACTTC. V usage is TRBV7-8 and J usage is TRBJ2-7; no firm D call. Germline V lookup: CDR1 SGHVS, CDR2 FQNEAQ. The CDR3 has 13 amino acids. Trimming removed 1 base at V and 3 bases at J, with 7 bases between.